This TCR beta chain was identified in a study of cytomegalovirus exposure and HLA in healthy donors. Germline V CDR1 and CDR2: SGHRS, YFSETQ. V lost 2 bases and J 2 bases, leaving 8 bases between the germline ends. The CDR3 loop spans 13 amino acids. Study outcomes and limitations: One later analysis, an examination of the 120 or so validation repertoires, found that first-cohort TCR clusters tended to co-occur in them.

Worth noting for this clone: Its antigen is undetermined.

Some clones are missing from TCRdb's copy, which holds only in-frame ones; the method was immunoSEQ multiplex PCR. The sample has 55,000 to 65,000 clones; more than 80% are singletons. The receptor comes from a man in his late teens or twenties in good health and CMV-seronegative. The V and J genes are TRBV5-1 and TRBJ2-7; D call uncertain. The sample comprised PBMCs. CDR3 sequence (DNA): TGCGCCAGCAGCTTCAACGGAGCCTACGAGCAGTACTTC. It yields the protein CASSFNGAYEQYF.